Detailed here is one T cell receptor (beta chain). The antigen remains undetermined. Germline V gene lookup returns CDR1 MNHEY and CDR2 SVGAGI. This CDR3 contains 16 residues. V dropped 2 bases and J dropped 10; count of bases not matched to a gene: 9. PCR primers comprised 60 Vbeta and 13 Jbeta primers. Method: immunoSEQ multiplex PCR; TCRdb's copy keeps in-frame clones and lacks some. The repertoire includes around 150,000 clones, about three fifths of them detected once, and 5.5% to 9% sits in the top ten. The data were taken from a study of cytomegalovirus exposure and HLA in healthy donors. Across the study: Membership in the Caucasian-associated ancestry cluster was found for 81% of 300 to 500 genotyped donors.

Study conclusions and caveats: Cytomegalovirus association was listed for about 160 TCR beta chains.

The TCR comes from a woman aged 55-69 years in good health and CMV-seropositive. Input material: PBMCs. V usage is TRBV6-5 and J usage is TRBJ1-6, with TRBD1 matching over 9 bases. CDR3 in DNA: TGTGCCAGCAGTTACGATTGGGACAGGGCGGGCTCACCCCTCCACTTT. It specifies CASSYDWDRAGSPLHF.